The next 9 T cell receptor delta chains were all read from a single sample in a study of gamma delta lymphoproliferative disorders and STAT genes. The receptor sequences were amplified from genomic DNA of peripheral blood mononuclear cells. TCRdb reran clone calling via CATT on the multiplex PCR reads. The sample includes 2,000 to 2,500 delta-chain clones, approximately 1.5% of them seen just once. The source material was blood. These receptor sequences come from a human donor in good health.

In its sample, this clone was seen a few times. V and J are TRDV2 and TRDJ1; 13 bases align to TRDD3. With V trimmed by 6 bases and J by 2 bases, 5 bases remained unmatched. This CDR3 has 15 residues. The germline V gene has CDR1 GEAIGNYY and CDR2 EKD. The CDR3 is CACRTGGYGTDKLIF. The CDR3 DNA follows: TGTGCCTGTCGAACTGGGGGATACGGTACCGATAAACTCATCTTT.

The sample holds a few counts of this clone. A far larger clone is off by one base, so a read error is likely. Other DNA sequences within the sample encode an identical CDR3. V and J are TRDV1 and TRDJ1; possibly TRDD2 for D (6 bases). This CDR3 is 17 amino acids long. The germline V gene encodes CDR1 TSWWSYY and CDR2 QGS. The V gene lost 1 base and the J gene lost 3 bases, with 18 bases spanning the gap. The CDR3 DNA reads TGTGCTCTTGGGGAACCCATCCCCTCCTACGTTGCCGATAAACTCATCTTT. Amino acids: CALGEPIPSYVADKLIF.

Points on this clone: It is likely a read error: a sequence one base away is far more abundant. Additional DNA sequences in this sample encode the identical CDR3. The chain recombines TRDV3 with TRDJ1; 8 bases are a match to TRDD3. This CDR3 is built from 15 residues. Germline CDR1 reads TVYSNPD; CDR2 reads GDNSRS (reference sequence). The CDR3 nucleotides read TGTGCCTCCCCGGGCAGGGGGGATAACACCGATAAACTCATTTTT. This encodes CASPGRGDNTDKLIF.

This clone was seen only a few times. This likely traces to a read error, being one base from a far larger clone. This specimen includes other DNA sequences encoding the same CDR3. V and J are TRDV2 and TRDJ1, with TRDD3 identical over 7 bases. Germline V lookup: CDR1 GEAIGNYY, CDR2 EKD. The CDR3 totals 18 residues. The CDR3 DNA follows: TGTGCCTGTGACACCGAATTCGGGGATAAACAGTACACCGATAAACTCATTTTT. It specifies CACDTEFGDKQYTDKLIF.

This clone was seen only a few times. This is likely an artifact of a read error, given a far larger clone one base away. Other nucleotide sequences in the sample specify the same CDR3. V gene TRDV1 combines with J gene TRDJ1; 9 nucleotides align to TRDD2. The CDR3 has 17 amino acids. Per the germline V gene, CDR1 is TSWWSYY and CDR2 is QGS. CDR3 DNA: TGTGCTCTTGGGGAACCCATCCCTTCCTACGTTGCCGATAAGCTCATCTTT. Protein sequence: CALGEPIPSYVADKLIF.

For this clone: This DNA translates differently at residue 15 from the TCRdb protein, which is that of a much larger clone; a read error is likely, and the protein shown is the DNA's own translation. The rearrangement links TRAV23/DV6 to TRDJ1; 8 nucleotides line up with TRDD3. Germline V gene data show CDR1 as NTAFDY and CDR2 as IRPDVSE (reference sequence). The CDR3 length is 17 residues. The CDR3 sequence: CAASMSELGESVGKPIF. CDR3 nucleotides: TGTGCAGCAAGCATGAGCGAGCTGGGGGAATCGGTGGGGAAACCCATCTTT.

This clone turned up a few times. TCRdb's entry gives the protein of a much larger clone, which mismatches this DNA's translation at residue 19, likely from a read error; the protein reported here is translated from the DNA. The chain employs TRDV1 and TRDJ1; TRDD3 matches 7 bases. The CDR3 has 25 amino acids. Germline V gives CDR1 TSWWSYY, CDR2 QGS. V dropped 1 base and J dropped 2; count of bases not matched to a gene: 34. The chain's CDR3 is CALGEHYPFLPVLGTRALGTDKLIF. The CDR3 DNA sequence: TGTGCTCTTGGGGAACATTACCCGTTCCTCCCAGTACTGGGGACCCGGGCCTTAGGGACCGATAAACTCATCTTT.

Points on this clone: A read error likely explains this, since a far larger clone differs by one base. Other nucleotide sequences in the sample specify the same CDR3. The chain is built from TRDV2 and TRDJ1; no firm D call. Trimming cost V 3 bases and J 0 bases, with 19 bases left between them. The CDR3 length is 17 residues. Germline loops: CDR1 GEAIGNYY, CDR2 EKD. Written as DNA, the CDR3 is TGTGCCTGTGACTCCCTCGCGAGTCGCAGGTACACCGATAAACTCATCTTT. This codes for CACDSLASRRYTDKLIF.

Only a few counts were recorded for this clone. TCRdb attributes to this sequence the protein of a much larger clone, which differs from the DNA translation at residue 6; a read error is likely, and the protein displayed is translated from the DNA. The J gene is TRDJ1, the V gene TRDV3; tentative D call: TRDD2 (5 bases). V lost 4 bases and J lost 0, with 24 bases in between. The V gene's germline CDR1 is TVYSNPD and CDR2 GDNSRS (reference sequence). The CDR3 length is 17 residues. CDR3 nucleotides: TGTGCCTCCATCTACCTTCAGGGTGCTGTGTACACCGATAAACTCATCTTT. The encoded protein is CASIYLQGAVYTDKLIF.